These 16 T cell receptor beta chains came from one sample sequenced in a study of T cells in Graves' hyperthyroidism and ophthalmopathy. Researchers took RNA transcripts and amplified the TCR beta CDR3 regions from them. TCR CDR3 underwent first-round RT-PCR with the HTBI primer set. TCRdb used MiXCR to reprocess the multiplex PCR reads, holding one entry per CDR3 protein. The data hold roughly 510,000 distinct CDR3 sequences, with roughly 20% observed a single time. Sequencing input: blood. The receptors shown here come from a man aged 18 to 35 with Graves' hyperthyroidism.

Here the CDR3 DNA reads TGTGCCAGCAGCGAAAACTGGGGGGGGTCTTTTCGAGGAGATACGCAGTATTTT. Encoded protein: CASSENWGGSFRGDTQYF. V gene TRBV6-1 combines with J gene TRBJ2-3, with 7 bases fitting TRBD2. The CDR3 contains 18 residues. After removal of 6 bases from V and 5 bases from J, the junction contained 20 bases not matched to a gene. Germline V CDR1 and CDR2: MNHNS, SASEGT.

The CDR3 sequence is CASSLGGLGDTEAFF. In DNA form, the CDR3 reads TGTGCCAGCAGTTTAGGGGGCCTGGGGGACACTGAAGCTTTCTTT. The chain employs TRBV12-3 or TRBV12-4 and TRBJ1-1, with D possibly being TRBD1 (5 bases). The CDR3 runs to 15 residues. Trimming cost V 1 base and J 3 bases, with 12 bases left between them.

This clonotype was picked up a small number of times. CDR3 bases: TGTGCCAGCAGCATAGACGGGTACTCCTACGAGCAGTACTTC. Translation gives CASSIDGYSYEQYF. This sequence joins TRBV5-4 and TRBJ2-7; D remains ambiguous. The CDR3 has 14 amino acids. V was pared by 4 bases and J by 0 bases, with 11 bases between. The germline V gene encodes CDR1 SGHNT and CDR2 YYREEE (reference sequence).

This clonotype occurred a few times. J is TRBJ2-7 and V is TRBV5-1, with a possible D match to TRBD1 (5 bases). Germline CDR1 and CDR2: SGHRS and YFSETQ. The length of the CDR3 is 13 residues. Trimming took off 4 bases at V and 3 bases at J, with 11 bases between the two ends. The CDR3: CASSVQVSYEQYF. CDR3 coding DNA: TGCGCCAGCAGCGTACAGGTCAGCTACGAGCAGTACTTC.

The genes are TRBV13 and TRBJ2-7; no definite D call. The V end lost 5 bases, the J end lost 1 base, and 12 bases lay between the germline ends. The germline V gene has CDR1 PRHDT and CDR2 FYEKMQ (reference sequence). The CDR3 has 14 residues. CDR3 coding DNA: TGTGCCAGCAGCCCGCCGAGTAAATCCTACGAGCAGTACTTC. It is translated as CASSPPSKSYEQYF.

The chain is built from TRBV3-1 and TRBJ1-3, with D unresolved. Trimming stripped 0 bases from V and 2 bases from J, with 8 bases between. CDR1 is LGHDT and CDR2 is YNNKEL in the germline V gene (reference sequence). The CDR3 is made up of 15 amino acids. The CDR3 DNA reads as TGTGCCAGCAGCCAAGAAGGCAACACTGGAAACACCATATATTTT. Its translation: CASSQEGNTGNTIYF.

This clonotype came up once. The CDR3 sequence: CASSLSDYGNTIYF. CDR3 coding DNA: TGTGCCAGCAGTTTATCCGACTATGGAAACACCATATATTTT. J is TRBJ1-3 and V is TRBV28; no definite D call. The CDR3 has 14 amino acids. The ends were cut back, 1 base at V and 3 bases at J, with 7 bases in the middle. Germline loops: CDR1 MDHEN, CDR2 SYDVKM.

This clonotype was picked up one time. A much more abundant neighbour one base away suggests this may be a read error. The CDR3 region is CASSQGRLRSSTQPQHF. CDR3 nucleotides: TGCGCCAGCAGCCAGGGGCGTTTACGCTCGAGCACTCAGCCCCAGCATTTT. The chain is built from TRBV4-1 and TRBJ1-5; TRBD1 is a possible D gene (5 bases). In germline, CDR1 is MGHRA, CDR2 YSYEKL. CDR3 length: 17 amino acids.

A remark on this clonotype: A much larger clone differs by one base, so this may be a read error. The V call is TRBV12-3 or TRBV12-4, the J call TRBJ1-2, with a weak D call TRBD1 (5 bases). The CDR3 consists of 15 residues. CDR3 coding DNA: TGTGCCATCAGTTCAGATCGACAGAACTTCTATGGCTACACCTTC. This sequence encodes CAISSDRQNFYGYTF.

This clonotype was seen ten or more times. The chain couples TRBV11-2 to TRBJ1-3; 7 bases agree with TRBD1. With 3 bases clipped from V and 0 bases from J, the junction kept 5 bases outside the gene matches. Per germline, CDR1 SGHAT and CDR2 FQNNGV. The CDR3 is made up of 16 amino acids. The CDR3 spells CASSFNDRVSGNTIYF. CDR3 DNA sequence: TGTGCCAGCAGCTTTAACGACAGGGTCTCTGGAAACACCATATATTTT.

This clonotype was picked up many times. The V gene is TRBV2, the J gene TRBJ2-5; D unresolved. The V gene lost 7 bases and the J gene lost 2 bases, with 8 bases spanning the gap. The germline V gene encodes CDR1 SNHLY and CDR2 FYNNEI. The CDR3 length is 12 residues. The CDR3 coding sequence is TGTGCCAGCAACGGGTTACAAGAGACCCAGTACTTC. Translation: CASNGLQETQYF.

This clonotype was found many times. This chain's CDR3 is CASSPPGRAFF. The CDR3 DNA sequence: TGTGCCAGCAGTCCCCCGGGGAGAGCTTTCTTT. J is TRBJ1-1 and V is TRBV28; no definite D call. V was cut by 5 bases and J by 10 bases, with 11 bases left in between. Germline V gene sequence: CDR1 MDHEN, CDR2 SYDVKM. The CDR3 length is 11 residues. The full variable domain, rest sourced from reference TRBV28 and TRBJ1-1, is DVKVTQSSRYLVKRTGEKVFLECVQDMDHENMFWYRQDPGLGLRLIYFSYDVKMKEKGDIPEGYSVSREKKERFSLILESASTNQTSMYLCASSPPGRAFFGQGTRLTVV.

Many counts were recorded for this clonotype. The CDR3 DNA reads TGTGCCAGCAGCGTAGCGGCAGGGGATAGCGCTGGGGCCAACGTCCTGACTTTC. It translates to CASSVAAGDSAGANVLTF. The gene calls are TRBV9 and TRBJ2-6, with D possibly being TRBD1 (6 bases). Trimming left V 0 bases short and J 2 bases short, with 15 bases between. This CDR3 contains 18 residues. Per the germline V gene, CDR1 is SGDLS and CDR2 is YYNGEE.

Only one count was recorded for this clonotype. The V and J genes are TRBV29-1 and TRBJ1-1; D call uncertain. Germline CDR1 reads SQVTM; CDR2 reads ANQGSEA. The CDR3 length is 12 residues. Trimming removed 2 bases from V and 4 bases from J, with 8 bases in between. CDR3 nucleotide sequence: TGCAGCGTTGAACTTTTGGGCACTGAAGCTTTCTTT. Encoded protein: CSVELLGTEAFF.

This clonotype was seen repeatedly, ten times or more. The rearrangement uses TRBV12-3 or TRBV12-4 and TRBJ2-5; possibly TRBD1 for D (6 bases). V dropped 2 bases and J dropped 7 bases, with 17 bases sitting between them. This CDR3 comprises 15 residues. The CDR3 protein is CASSLLPRGLGTQYF. The CDR3, as DNA: TGTGCCAGCAGTTTATTGCCCAGGGGCCTCGGGACCCAGTACTTC.

This clonotype was recorded many times. At one of its ends the junction is not consistent with the germline gene, which may arise from a read error. The chain joins TRBV6-1 to TRBJ2-7; TRBD2 matches 7 bases. The CDR3 contains 13 residues. Germline V gene sequence: CDR1 MNHNS, CDR2 SASEGT. CDR3 coding DNA: TGTGCCAGCACCCCACCCGGGGGGACTAAGTTGCACTTC. It specifies CASTPPGGTKLHF.